This T cell receptor (beta chain) was profiled in a study of technical replicates of blood from several donors. Sequenced by immunoSEQ multiplex PCR; TCRdb stores in-frame clones only, minus some. The sample lists about 100,000 clones; 85% to 95% were seen once. The CDR3 totals 18 residues. The germline V gene encodes CDR1 MNHNS and CDR2 SASEGT. V lost 1 base and J 5 bases, leaving 23 bases between the germline ends. Sequences were obtained from T cells isolated from PBMCs. This rearrangement joins TRBV6-1 to TRBJ2-5; D gene ambiguous. The TCR was taken from a human donor in good health. For the CDR3, the DNA is TGTGCCAGCAGTGAAGGCTCCGGGTTTCAATCCCCCCTGGAGACCCAGTACTTC. Protein product: CASSEGSGFQSPLETQYF.